This entry describes one T cell receptor beta chain. Trimming left V 5 bases short and J 0 bases short, with 18 bases between. Germline lookup yields CDR1 MDHEN and CDR2 SYDVKM. The CDR3 runs to 17 residues. The data were obtained in a study of blood T cell repertoires in COVID-19. Background on the study: Acute and convalescent COVID-19 specimens originated in the United States, Italy and Spain.

Original handling: Scientists estimated how many nucleated cells there were by amplifying reference gene primers. Libraries were prepared by immunoSEQ multiplex PCR; TCRdb keeps only in-frame clonotypes and omits some of them. Clonal size and the V and J genes are those of that table, whereas D and trimming came from the DNA. The sample yields around 180,000 clones, roughly three quarters seen once. The material sequenced was peripheral blood. This sequence joins TRBV28 and TRBJ2-3, with D possibly matching TRBD1 (6 bases). This sequence was found in a man between 60 and 75 years old with active or convalescent COVID-19. The CDR3 is CASSRWDTLQSTDTQYF. CDR3 bases: TGTGCCAGCAGTCGTTGGGACACCCTGCAAAGCACAGATACGCAGTATTTT.